This TCR beta chain was sequenced in a study of CD8+ T cells in alopecia areata. Study information: Treated patients took oral tofacitinib at 5 to 10 mg twice daily. A 6-month off-drug phase came after tofacitinib, which had lasted 6 to 18 months.

This clone has only a few counts. Its antigen is currently unknown. RNA was isolated and reverse transcribed to cDNA, the sequencing template. Data came from immunoSEQ multiplex PCR; TCRdb stores just in-frame clones and leaves some out. This repertoire shows hundreds of thousands of clones, roughly two thirds found once; its top ten account for 1% to 1.5%. General study findings and limits: Normal scalp showed lower clonality than lesional scalp, especially alopecia totalis/universalis.

The ends lost 5 bases at V and 3 bases at J; junction bases unmatched: 7. Germline CDR1 is MNHEY and CDR2 is SMNVEV (reference sequence). The CDR3 sequence is 15 residues long. Lesional scalp punch biopsies and peripheral blood came from alopecia areata patients. The TCR comes from a human donor with alopecia areata. This material consisted of CD4+ T cells sorted from blood, taken at week 0. V and J are TRBV27 and TRBJ2-3; the match to TRBD2 covers 8 bases. CDR3 region: CASSRRGGLTDTQYF. CDR3 nucleotides: TGTGCCAGCAGTCGACGGGGGGGCCTGACAGATACGCAGTATTTT.